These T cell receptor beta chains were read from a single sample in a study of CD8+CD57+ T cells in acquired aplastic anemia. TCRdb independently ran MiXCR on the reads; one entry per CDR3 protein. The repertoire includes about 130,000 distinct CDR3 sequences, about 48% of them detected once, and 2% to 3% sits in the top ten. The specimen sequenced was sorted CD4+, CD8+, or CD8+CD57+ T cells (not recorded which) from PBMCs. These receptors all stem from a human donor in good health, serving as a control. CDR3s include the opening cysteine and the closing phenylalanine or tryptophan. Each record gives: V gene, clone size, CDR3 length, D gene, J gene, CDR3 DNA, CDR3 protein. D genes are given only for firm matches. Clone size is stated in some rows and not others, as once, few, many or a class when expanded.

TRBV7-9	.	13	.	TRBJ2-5	TGTGCCAGCAGTGTTAGACAGCGAGAGACCCAGTACTTC	CASSVRQRETQYF
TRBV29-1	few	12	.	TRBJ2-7	TGCAGCGTTGGCCGACAGGGAGGCGAGCAGTACTTC	CSVGRQGGEQYF
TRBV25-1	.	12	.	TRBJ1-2	TGTGCCAGCAGTGTAGGGTTCCATGGCTACACCTTC	CASSVGFHGYTF
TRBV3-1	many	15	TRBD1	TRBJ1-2	TGTGCCAGCACTGGACAGGGCTACCTCAACTATGGCTACACCTTC	CASTGQGYLNYGYTF
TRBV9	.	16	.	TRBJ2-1	TGTGCCAGCAGCCAGGGGGGGGCTAGCGCCTACAATGAGCAGTTCTTC	CASSQGGASAYNEQFF
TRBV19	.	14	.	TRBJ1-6	TGTGCCAGTAGTTCGGCGGGGAGTGGGTCACCCCTCCACTTT	CASSSAGSGSPLHF
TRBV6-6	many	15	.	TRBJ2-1	TGTGCCAGCAGTTACCCACTAGGGACCGACAATGAGCAGTTCTTC	CASSYPLGTDNEQFF
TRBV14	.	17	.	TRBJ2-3	TGTGCCAGCAGCCAAGGGGGTTGGCTATCGAGCACAGATACGCAGTATTTT	CASSQGGWLSSTDTQYF
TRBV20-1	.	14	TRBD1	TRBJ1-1	TGCAGTGCTAGGCAACAGGGGGCGAGGACTGAAGCTTTCTTT	CSARQQGARTEAFF
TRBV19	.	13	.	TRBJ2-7	TGTGCCAGTAGTAACGGGGGACACTACGAGCAGTACTTC	CASSNGGHYEQYF
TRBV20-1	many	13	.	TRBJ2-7	TGCAGTGCTAGAGATTTCCCCAGGGGCAGGCAGTACTTC	CSARDFPRGRQYF
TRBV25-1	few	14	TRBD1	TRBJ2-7	TGTGCCAGCAGTGAAACGGGACAGTCCTACGAGCAGTACTTC	CASSETGQSYEQYF
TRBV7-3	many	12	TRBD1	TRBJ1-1	TGTGCCAGCAGCTTATCAGGGGGGGAAGCTTTCTTT	CASSLSGGEAFF
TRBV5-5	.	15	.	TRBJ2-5	TGTGCCAGCAGCTTGCTGAAGGGGAGAGGAGAGACCCAGTACTTC	CASSLLKGRGETQYF